This T cell receptor (beta chain) was captured by sequencing in a study of blood T cell repertoires in COVID-19. Study as a whole: PBMCs, B-cell-depleted T cells, or T cells were the source of the cDNA or gDNA that made up the material.

J gave up 3 bases and V 6 bases, and 9 bases lay outside the gene matches. CDR3 length: 15 residues. Germline lookup yields CDR1 GTSNPN and CDR2 SVGIG (reference sequence). Clones were sequenced by immunoSEQ multiplex PCR, and TCRdb holds only the in-frame ones, with some missing. Of approximately 85,000 clones listed, 80% to 90% were seen once; the top ten hold 25% to 30%. The sample was peripheral blood. The clonotype originates from a man aged 45-60 years with active or convalescent COVID-19. J is TRBJ1-5 and V is TRBV30, with 9 nucleotides matching TRBD1. CDR3 sequence: CACQPGQGFNQPQHF. The CDR3 DNA reads as TGTGCCTGTCAACCGGGACAGGGTTTCAATCAGCCCCAGCATTTT.